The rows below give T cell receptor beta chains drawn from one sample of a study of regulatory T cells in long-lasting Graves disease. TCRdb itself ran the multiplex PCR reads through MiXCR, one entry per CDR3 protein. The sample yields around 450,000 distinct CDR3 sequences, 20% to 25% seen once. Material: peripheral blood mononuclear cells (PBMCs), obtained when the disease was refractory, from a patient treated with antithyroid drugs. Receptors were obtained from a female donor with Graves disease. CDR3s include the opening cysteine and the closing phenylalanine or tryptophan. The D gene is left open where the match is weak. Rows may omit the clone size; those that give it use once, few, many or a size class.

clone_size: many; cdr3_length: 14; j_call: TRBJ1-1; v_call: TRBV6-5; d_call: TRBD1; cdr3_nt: TGTGCCAGCAATTACGGCCAGGGGGACACTGAAGCTTTCTTT; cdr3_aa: CASNYGQGDTEAFF
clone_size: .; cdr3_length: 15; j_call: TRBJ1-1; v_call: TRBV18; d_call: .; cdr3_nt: TGTGCCAGCTCACCACCGAAGACAGTGAACACTGAAGCTTTCTTT; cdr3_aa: CASSPPKTVNTEAFF
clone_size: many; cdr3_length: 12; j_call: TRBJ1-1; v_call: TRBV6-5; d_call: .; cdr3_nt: TGTGCCAGCAGTTACTCAAGCACTGAAGCTTTCTTT; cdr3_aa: CASSYSSTEAFF
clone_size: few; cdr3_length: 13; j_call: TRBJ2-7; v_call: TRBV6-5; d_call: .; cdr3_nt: TGTGCCAGCAGTTACTCGGGACATGTCGAGCAGTACTTC; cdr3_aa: CASSYSGHVEQYF
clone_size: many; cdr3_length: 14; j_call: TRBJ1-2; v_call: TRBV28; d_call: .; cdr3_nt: TGTGCCAGCAGTTTGACGGGGGGGGGATATGGCTACACCTTC; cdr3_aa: CASSLTGGGYGYTF
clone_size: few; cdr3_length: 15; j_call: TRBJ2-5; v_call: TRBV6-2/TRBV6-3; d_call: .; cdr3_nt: TGTGCCAGCAGTTACGCCGCTAGCGCTGTAGAGACCCAGTACTTC; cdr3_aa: CASSYAASAVETQYF
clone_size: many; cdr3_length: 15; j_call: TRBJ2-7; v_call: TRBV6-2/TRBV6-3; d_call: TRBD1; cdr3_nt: TGTGCCAGCAGCCCTAGTACCCGACAGGGCTACGAGCAGTACTTC; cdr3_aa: CASSPSTRQGYEQYF
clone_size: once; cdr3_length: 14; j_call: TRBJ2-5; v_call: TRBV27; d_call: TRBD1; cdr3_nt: TGTGTCAGCAGCCCGACAGGGGCGGGGGAGACCCAGTACTTC; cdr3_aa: CVSSPTGAGETQYF
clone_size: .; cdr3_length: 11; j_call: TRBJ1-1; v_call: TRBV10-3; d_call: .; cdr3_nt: TGTGCCATCAGTGGGCCGAAGGGGGCTTTCTTT; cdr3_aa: CAISGPKGAFF
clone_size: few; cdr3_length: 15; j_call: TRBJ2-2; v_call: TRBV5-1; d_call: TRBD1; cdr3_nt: TGCGCCAGCAGCAAAAGGACAGGTGGCACCGGGGAGCTGTTTTTT; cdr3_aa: CASSKRTGGTGELFF
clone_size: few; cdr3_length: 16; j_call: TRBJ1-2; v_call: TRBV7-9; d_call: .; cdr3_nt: TGTGCCAGCAGCTTAGACGCAGGGATAGGGCCCTATGGCTACACCTTC; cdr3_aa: CASSLDAGIGPYGYTF
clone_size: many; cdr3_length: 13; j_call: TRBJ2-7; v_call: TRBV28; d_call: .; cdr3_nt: TGTGCCAGCACCCGGGGCCGGGACTACGAGCAGTACTTC; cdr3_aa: CASTRGRDYEQYF
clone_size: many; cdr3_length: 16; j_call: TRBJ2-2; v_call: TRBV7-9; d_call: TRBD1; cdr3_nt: TGTGCCAGCAGCGACAGGACAGGGTTGGTCGCCGGGGAGCTGTTTTTT; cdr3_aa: CASSDRTGLVAGELFF
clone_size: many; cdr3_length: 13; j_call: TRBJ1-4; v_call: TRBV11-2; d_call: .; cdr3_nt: TGTGCCAGCAGCTTGAGACTCAATGAAAAACTGTTTTTT; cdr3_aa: CASSLRLNEKLFF
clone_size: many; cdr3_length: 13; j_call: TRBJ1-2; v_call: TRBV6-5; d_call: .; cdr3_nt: TGTGCCAGCAGTTACGAGGGTTTCAATGGCTACACCTTC; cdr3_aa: CASSYEGFNGYTF
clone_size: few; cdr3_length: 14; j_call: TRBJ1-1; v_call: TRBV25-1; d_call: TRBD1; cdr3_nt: TGTGCCAGCAGTTCGGGACAGGGTTGGACTGAAGCTTTCTTT; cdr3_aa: CASSSGQGWTEAFF
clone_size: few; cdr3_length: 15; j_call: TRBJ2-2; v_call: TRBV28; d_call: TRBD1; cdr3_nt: TGTGCCAGCAGTTCCCAACAGGGGGCCACCGGGGAGCTGTTTTTT; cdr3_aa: CASSSQQGATGELFF
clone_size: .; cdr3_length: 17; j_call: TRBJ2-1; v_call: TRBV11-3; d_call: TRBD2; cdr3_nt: TGTGCCAGCAGCTTAGCTTCCGGATCTAGCGGGGACAATGAGCAGTTCTTC; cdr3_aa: CASSLASGSSGDNEQFF
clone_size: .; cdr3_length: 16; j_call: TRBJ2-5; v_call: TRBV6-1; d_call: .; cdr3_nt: TGTGCCAGCAGCCGATCGGGAAGCCTGTACCAAGAGACCCAGTACTTC; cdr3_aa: CASSRSGSLYQETQYF
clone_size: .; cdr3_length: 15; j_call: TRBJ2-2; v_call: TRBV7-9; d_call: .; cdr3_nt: TGTGCCAGCAGCTTAGTAATGGGGGACACCGGGGAGCTGTTTTTT; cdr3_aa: CASSLVMGDTGELFF
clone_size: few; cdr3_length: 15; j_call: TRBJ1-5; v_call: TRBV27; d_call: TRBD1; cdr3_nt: TGTGCCAGCAGTCGAAGACAGGGGGCCAACCAGCCCCAGCATTTT; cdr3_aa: CASSRRQGANQPQHF
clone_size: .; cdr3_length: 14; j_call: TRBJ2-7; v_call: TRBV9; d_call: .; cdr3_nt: TGTGCCAGCAGCGTAGGGACAGTACGCCACGAGCAGTACTTC; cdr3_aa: CASSVGTVRHEQYF
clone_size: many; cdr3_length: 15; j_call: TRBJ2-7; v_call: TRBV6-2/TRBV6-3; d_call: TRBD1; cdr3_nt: TGTGCCAGCAGTTACGAACAGGGGCCACCCTACGAGCAGTACTTC; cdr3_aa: CASSYEQGPPYEQYF
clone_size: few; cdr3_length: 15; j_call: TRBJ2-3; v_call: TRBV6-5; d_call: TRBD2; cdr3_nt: TGTGCCAGCAGTTACTGGACTAGCGGGATAAATACGCAGTATTTT; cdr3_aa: CASSYWTSGINTQYF
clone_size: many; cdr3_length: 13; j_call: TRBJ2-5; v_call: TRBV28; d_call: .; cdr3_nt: TGTGCCAGCAGTTTTGCGCGGGGCGAGACCCAGTACTTC; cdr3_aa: CASSFARGETQYF
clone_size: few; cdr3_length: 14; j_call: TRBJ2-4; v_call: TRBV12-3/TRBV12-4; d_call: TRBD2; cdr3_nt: TGTGCCAGCAGCCTAGCGGGAGAAGCAGACATTCAGTACTTC; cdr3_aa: CASSLAGEADIQYF
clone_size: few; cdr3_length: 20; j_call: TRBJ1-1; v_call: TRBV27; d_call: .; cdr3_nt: TGTGCCAGCAGTTCGCTGGAACTGACGGACGGGGGAATGGAGAACACTGAAGCTTTCTTT; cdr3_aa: CASSSLELTDGGMENTEAFF
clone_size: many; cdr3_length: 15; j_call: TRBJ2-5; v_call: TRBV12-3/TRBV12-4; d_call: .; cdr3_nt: TGTGCCAGCAGCAGCATAGGGCTCGGCCAAGAGACCCAGTACTTC; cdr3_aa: CASSSIGLGQETQYF
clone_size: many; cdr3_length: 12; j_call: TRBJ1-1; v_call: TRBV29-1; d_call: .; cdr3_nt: TGCAGCGTGACCCCTCCGCAGGGGGAAGCTTTCTTT; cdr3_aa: CSVTPPQGEAFF
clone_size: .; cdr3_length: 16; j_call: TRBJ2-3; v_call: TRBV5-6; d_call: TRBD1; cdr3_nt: TGTGCCAGCAGCTCGACCGGGACAGGGGCCCCAAGTACGCAGTATTTT; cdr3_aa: CASSSTGTGAPSTQYF
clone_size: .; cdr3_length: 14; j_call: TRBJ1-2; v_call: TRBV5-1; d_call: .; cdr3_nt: TGCGCCAGCAGAAGCAGTGGGCAGTTTTATGGCTACATCTTC; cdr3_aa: CASRSSGQFYGYIF
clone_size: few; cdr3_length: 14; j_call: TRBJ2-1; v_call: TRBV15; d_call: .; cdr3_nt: TGTGCCACCGGGGGGCGGGAGTACTACAATGAGCAGTTCTTC; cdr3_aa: CATGGREYYNEQFF
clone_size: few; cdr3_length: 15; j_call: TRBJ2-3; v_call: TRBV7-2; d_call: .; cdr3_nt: TGTGCCAGCAGCTTCGGGGGTCCTGGCACAGATACGCAGTATTTT; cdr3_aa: CASSFGGPGTDTQYF
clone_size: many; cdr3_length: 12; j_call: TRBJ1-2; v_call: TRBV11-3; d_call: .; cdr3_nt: TGTGCCAGCAGCGCAGGCCGGGGTGGCTACACCTTC; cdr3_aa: CASSAGRGGYTF
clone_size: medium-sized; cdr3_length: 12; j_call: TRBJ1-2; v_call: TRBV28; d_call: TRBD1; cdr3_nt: TGTGCCAGCAGTCCCGGGACAGTCGGCTACACCTTC; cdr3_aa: CASSPGTVGYTF
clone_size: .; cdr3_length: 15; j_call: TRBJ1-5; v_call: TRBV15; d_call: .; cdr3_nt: TGTGCCACCAGGCCCGGGACTTATAGCAATCAGCCCCAGCATTTT; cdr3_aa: CATRPGTYSNQPQHF
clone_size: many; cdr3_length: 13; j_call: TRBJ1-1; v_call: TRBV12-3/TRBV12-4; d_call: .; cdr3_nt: TGTGCCAGCAGGAACCAAATGAACACTGAAGCTTTCTTT; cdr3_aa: CASRNQMNTEAFF
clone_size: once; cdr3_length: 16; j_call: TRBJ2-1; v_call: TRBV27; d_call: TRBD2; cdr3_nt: TGTGCCAGCAGTTTACGTATAGCGGGAGTGGTTGATGAGCAGTTCTTC; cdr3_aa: CASSLRIAGVVDEQFF
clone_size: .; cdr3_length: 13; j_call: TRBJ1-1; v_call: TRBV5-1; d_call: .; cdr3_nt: TGCGCCAGCAGCGCCGAGAGGGGGACTGAAGCTTTCTTT; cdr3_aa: CASSAERGTEAFF
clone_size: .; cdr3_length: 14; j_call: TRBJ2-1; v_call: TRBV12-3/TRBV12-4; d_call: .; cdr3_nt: TGTGCCAGCAGCTCTTCTAGCTCCTACAATGAGCAGTTCTTC; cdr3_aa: CASSSSSSYNEQFF
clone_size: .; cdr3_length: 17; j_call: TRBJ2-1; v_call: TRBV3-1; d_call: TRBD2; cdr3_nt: TGTGCCAGCAGCCATGAAGGACTAGCGGGTAACTACAATGAGCAGTTCTTC; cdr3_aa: CASSHEGLAGNYNEQFF
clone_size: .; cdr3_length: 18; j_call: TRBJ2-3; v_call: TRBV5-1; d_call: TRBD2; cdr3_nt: TGCGCCAGCAGCTTGGACCGGGCGGGGGGCCTTAGCACAGATACGCAGTATTTT; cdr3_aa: CASSLDRAGGLSTDTQYF
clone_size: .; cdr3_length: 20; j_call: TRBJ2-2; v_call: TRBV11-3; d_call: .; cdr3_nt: TGTGCCAGCAGCTCCCAAGTCGCGGACGCCCAGACTGCGAACACCGGGGAGCTGTTTTTT; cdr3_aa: CASSSQVADAQTANTGELFF
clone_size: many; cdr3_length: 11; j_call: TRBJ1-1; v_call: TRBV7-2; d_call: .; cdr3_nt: TGTGCCAGCAGCGCCAATCGAGGAGCTTTCTTT; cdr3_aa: CASSANRGAFF
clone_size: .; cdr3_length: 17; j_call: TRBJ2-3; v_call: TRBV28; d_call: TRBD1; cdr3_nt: TGTGCCAGCAGTTCATCCGACAGGGTTGAGTACACAGATACGCAGTATTTT; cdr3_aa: CASSSSDRVEYTDTQYF